This T cell receptor beta chain was recovered during a study of beta chain features in type 1 diabetes. The entirety of the isolated RNA underwent reverse transcription, so expressed TCRB transcripts were sequenced. Profiling relied on immunoSEQ multiplex PCR, and the TCRdb table lists in-frame clones only, not all of them. The sample has under 300,000 clones; under 8.5% are singletons. Many counts were recorded for this clone. Germline values: CDR1 SGHVS, CDR2 FNYEAQ. This CDR3 is 15 amino acids long. The V and J ends lost 3 bases and 8 bases respectively, with 16 bases between them. The chain is built from TRBV7-6 and TRBJ1-4; no firm D call. Sequencing used central memory CD4+ T cells from blood. This TCR was recovered from a woman aged 18 to 35 in good health. The CDR3 DNA follows: TGTGCCAGCAGCTTTACCCCAGCGGAGGACGAAAAACTGTTTTTT. Translated: CASSFTPAEDEKLFF.